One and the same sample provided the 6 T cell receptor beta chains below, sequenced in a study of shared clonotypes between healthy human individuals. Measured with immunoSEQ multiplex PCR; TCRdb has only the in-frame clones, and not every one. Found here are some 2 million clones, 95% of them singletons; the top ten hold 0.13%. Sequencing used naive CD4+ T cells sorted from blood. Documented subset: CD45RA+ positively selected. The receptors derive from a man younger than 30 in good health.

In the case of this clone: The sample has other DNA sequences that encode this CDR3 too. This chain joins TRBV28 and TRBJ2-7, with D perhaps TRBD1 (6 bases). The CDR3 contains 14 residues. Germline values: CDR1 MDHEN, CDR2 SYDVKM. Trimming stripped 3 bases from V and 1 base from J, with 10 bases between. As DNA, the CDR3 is TGTGCCAGCAGTTTTCAGGGGCTTTCCTACGAGCAGTACTTC. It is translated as CASSFQGLSYEQYF.

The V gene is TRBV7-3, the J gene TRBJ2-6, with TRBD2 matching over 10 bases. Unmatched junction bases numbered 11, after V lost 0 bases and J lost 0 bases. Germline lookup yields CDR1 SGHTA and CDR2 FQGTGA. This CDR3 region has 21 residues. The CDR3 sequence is CASSLTASGGPERSGANVLTF. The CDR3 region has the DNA TGTGCCAGCAGCTTAACGGCTAGCGGGGGCCCCGAACGCTCTGGGGCCAACGTCCTGACTTTC.

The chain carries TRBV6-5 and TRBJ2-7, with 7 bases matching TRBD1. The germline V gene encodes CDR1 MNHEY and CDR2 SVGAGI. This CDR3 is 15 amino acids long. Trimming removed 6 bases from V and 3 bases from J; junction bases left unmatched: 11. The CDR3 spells CASSRNPGQYYEQYF. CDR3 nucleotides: TGTGCCAGCAGCCGAAATCCGGGACAGTACTACGAGCAGTACTTC.

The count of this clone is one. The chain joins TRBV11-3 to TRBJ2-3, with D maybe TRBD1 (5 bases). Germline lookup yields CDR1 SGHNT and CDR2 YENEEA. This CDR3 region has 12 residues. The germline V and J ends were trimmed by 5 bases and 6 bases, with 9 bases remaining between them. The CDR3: CASSTQGDTQYF. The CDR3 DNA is TGTGCCAGCAGCACTCAGGGCGATACGCAGTATTTT.

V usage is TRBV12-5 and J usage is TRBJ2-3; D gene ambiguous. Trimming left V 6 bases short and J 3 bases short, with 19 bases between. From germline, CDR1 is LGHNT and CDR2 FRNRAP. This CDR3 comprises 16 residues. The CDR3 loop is CASGITTSVVTDTQYF. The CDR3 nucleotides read TGTGCTAGTGGAATCACTACCTCAGTAGTTACAGATACGCAGTATTTT.

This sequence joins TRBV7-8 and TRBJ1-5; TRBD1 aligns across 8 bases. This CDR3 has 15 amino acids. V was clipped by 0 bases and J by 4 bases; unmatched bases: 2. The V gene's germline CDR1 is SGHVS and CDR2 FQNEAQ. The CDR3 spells CASSLAGTGNQPQHF. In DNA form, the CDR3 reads TGTGCCAGCAGCTTAGCCGGGACAGGTAATCAGCCCCAGCATTTT.